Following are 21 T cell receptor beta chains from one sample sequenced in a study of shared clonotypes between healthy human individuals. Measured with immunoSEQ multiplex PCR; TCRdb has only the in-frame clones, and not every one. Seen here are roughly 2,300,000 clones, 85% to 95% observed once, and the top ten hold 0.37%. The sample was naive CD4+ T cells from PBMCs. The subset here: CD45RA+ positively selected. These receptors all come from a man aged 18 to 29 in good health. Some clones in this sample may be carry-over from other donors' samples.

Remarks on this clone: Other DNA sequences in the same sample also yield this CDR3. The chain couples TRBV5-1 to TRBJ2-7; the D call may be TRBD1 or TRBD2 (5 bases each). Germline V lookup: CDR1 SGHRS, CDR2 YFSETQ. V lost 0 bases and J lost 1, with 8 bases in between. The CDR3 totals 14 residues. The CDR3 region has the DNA TGCGCCAGCAGCTTGGTCGGGGCTTCCTACGAGCAGTACTTC. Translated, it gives CASSLVGASYEQYF. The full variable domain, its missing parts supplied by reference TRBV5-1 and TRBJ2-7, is KAGVTQTPRYLIKTRGQQVTLSCSPISGHRSVSWYQQTPGQGLQFLFEYFSETQRNKGNFPGRFSGRQFSNSRSEMNVSTLELGDSALYLCASSLVGASYEQYFGPGTRLTVT.

This chain's CDR3 is CASSPLALTNTGELFF. The CDR3 nucleotides are TGTGCCAGCAGCCCCCTGGCGCTGACGAACACCGGGGAGCTGTTTTTT. The chain joins TRBV27 to TRBJ2-2; D gene ambiguous. The V gene's germline CDR1 is MNHEY and CDR2 SMNVEV (reference sequence). The V end was cut by 6 bases, the J end by 0 bases, with 14 bases between. This CDR3 is built from 16 residues.

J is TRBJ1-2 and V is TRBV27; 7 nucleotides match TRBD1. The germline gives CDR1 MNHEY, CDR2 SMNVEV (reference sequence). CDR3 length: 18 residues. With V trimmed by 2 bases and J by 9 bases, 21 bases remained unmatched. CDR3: CASSLARQGGPPGVSYTF. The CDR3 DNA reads TGTGCCAGCAGTTTAGCGAGACAGGGTGGGCCCCCCGGCGTCAGCTACACCTTC.

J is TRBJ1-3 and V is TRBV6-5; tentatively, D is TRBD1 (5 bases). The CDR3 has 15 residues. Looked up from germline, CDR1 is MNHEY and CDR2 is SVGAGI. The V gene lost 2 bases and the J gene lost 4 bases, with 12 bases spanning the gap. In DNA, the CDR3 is TGTGCCAGCAGTTACGCCAGAGGGGTCGGAAACACCATATATTTT. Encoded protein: CASSYARGVGNTIYF.

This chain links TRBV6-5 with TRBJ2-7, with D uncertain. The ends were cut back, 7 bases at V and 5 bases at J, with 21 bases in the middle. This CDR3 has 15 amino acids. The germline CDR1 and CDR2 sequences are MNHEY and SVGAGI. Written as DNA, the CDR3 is TGTGCCAGCACCATACGCCCTGCCCCCCCCAACGAGCAGTACTTC. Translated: CASTIRPAPPNEQYF.

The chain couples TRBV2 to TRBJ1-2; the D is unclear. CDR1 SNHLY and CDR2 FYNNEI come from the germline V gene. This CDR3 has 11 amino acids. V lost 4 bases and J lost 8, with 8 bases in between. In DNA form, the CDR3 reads TGTGCCAGCAGTGTAACTTGGGGCTACACCTTC. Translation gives CASSVTWGYTF.

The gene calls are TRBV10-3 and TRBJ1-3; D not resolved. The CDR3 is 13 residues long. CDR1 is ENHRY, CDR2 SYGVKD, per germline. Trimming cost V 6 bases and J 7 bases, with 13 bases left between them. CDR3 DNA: TGTGCCATCAGGGCCCATGGAGGGAACACCATATATTTT. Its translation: CAIRAHGGNTIYF.

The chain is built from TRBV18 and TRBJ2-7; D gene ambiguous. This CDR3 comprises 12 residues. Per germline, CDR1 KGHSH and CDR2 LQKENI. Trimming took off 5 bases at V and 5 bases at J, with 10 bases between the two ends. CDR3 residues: CASSSMGHEQYF. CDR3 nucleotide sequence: TGTGCCAGCTCATCAATGGGCCACGAGCAGTACTTC.

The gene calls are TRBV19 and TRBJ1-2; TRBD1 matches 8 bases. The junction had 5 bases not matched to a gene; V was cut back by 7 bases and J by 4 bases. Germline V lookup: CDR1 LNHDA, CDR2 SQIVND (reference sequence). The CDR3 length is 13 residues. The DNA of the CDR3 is TGTGCCAGTACTCCGGACAGGGCCTATGGCTACACCTTC. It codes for CASTPDRAYGYTF.

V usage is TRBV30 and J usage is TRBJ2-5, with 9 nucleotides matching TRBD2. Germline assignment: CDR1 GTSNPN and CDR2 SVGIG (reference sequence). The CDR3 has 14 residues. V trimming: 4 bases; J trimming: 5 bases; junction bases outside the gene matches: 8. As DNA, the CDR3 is TGTGCCTGGATTCCGGGACTAGCTTGGGAGACCCAGTACTTC. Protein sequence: CAWIPGLAWETQYF. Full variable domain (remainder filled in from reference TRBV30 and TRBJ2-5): SQTIHQWPATLVQPVGSPLSLECTVEGTSNPNLYWYRQAAGRGLQLLFYSVGIGQISSEVPQNLSASRPQDRQFILSSKKLLLSDSGFYLCAWIPGLAWETQYFGPGTRLLVL.

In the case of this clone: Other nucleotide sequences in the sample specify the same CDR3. CDR3: CASSFGYGYTF. The CDR3 DNA reads TGTGCCAGCAGTTTTGGCTATGGCTACACCTTC. J is TRBJ1-2 and V is TRBV28; D is ambiguous. The CDR3 is made up of 11 amino acids. Trimming removed 3 bases at V and 4 bases at J, with 3 bases between. Looked up from germline, CDR1 is MDHEN and CDR2 is SYDVKM.

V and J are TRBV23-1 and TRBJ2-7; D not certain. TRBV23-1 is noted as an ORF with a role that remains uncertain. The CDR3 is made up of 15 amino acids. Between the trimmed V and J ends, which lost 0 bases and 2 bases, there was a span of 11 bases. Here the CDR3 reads CASSQSQLSAYEQYF. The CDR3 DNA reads TGCGCCAGCAGTCAATCACAGCTCTCTGCCTACGAGCAGTACTTC.

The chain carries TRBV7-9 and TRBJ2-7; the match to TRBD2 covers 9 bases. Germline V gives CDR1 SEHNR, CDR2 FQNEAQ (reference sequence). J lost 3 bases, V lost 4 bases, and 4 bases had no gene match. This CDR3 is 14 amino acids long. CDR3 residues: CASSSAGGDYEQYF. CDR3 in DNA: TGTGCCAGCAGCTCCGCGGGGGGGGACTACGAGCAGTACTTC.

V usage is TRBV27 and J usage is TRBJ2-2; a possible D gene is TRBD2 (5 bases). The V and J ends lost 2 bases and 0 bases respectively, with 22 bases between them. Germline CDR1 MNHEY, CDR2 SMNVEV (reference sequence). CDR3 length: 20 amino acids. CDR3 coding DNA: TGTGCCAGCAGTTTACAATGGCCCCTAGCTCCGTTCGCGAACACCGGGGAGCTGTTTTTT. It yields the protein CASSLQWPLAPFANTGELFF.

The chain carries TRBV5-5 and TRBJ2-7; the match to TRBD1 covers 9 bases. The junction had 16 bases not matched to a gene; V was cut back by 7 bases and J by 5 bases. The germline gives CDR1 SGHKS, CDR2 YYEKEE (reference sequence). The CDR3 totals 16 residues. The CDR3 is CASSHPTGTGLDEQYF. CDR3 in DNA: TGTGCCAGCTCCCACCCGACCGGGACAGGGCTGGACGAGCAGTACTTC.

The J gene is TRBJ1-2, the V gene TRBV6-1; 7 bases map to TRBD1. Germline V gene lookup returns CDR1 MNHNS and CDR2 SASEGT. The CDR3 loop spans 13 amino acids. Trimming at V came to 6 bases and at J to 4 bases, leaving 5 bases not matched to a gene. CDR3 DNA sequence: TGTGCCAGCAGAGGGGGACAGATCTATGGCTACACCTTC. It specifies CASRGGQIYGYTF.

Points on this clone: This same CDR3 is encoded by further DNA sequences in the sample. CDR3 region: CAWSVGYEQYF. The CDR3 DNA is TGTGCCTGGAGTGTGGGATACGAGCAGTACTTC. The V gene is TRBV30, the J gene TRBJ2-7, with D unclear. The CDR3 consists of 11 residues. The germline V gene has CDR1 GTSNPN and CDR2 SVGIG (reference sequence). Trimming took 0 bases from V and 4 from J, leaving 4 bases between them. Complete variable domain (other parts from reference TRBV30 and TRBJ2-7): SQTIHQWPATLVQPVGSPLSLECTVEGTSNPNLYWYRQAAGRGLQLLFYSVGIGQISSEVPQNLSASRPQDRQFILSSKKLLLSDSGFYLCAWSVGYEQYFGPGTRLTVT.

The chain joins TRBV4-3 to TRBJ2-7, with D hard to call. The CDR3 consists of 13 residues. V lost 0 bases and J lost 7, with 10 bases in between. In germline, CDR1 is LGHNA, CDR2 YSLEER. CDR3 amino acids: CASSQDLAREQYF. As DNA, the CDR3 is TGCGCCAGCAGCCAAGATCTGGCGAGGGAGCAGTACTTC.

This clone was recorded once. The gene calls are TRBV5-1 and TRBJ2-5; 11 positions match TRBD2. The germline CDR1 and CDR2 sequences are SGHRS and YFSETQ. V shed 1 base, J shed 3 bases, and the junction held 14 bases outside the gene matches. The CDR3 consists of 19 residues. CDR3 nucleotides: TGCGCCAGCAGCTTGCGGCCTGGGGCTAGCGGGAGGCCCGAAGAGACCCAGTACTTC. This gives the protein CASSLRPGASGRPEETQYF.

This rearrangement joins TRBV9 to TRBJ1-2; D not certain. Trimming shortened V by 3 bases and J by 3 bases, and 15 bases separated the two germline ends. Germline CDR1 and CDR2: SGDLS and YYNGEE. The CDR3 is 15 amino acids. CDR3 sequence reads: CASSGTGGDYYGYTF. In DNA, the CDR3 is TGTGCCAGCAGCGGGACCGGCGGGGATTACTATGGCTACACCTTC.

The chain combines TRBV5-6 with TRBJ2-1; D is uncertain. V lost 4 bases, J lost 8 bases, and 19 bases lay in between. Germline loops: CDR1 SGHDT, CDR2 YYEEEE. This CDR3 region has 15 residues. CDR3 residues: CASSIGPGLGDEQFF. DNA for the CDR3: TGTGCCAGCAGCATTGGCCCGGGCCTCGGCGATGAGCAGTTCTTC.